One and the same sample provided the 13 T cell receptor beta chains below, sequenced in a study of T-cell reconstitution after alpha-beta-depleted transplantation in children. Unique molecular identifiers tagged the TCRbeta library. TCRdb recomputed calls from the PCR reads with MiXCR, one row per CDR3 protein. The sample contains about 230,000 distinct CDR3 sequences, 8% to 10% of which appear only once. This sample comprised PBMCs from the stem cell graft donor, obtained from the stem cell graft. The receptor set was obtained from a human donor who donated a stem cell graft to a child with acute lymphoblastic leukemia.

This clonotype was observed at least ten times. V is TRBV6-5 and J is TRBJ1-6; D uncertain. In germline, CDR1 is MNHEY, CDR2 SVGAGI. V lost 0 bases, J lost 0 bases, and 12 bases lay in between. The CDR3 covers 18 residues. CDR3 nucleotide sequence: TGTGCCAGCAGTTACTCCAGACCGAGGAGCTCCTATAATTCACCCCTCCACTTT. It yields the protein CASSYSRPRSSYNSPLHF.

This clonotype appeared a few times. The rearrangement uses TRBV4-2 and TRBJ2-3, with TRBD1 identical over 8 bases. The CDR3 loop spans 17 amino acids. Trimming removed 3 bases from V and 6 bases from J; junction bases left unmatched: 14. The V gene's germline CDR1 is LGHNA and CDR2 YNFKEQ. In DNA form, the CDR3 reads TGTGCCAGCAGCCAGGAGGGCCGGCGACAGGGGATGGATACGCAGTATTTT. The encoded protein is CASSQEGRRQGMDTQYF.

The CDR3 protein is CASSVTGTGRTEAFF. The CDR3 DNA reads as TGTGCCAGCAGCGTAACCGGGACAGGGAGGACTGAAGCTTTCTTT. V usage is TRBV7-9 and J usage is TRBJ1-1, with 9 positions matching TRBD1. The CDR3 consists of 15 residues. Germline V gene lookup returns CDR1 SEHNR and CDR2 FQNEAQ (reference sequence). V gave up 5 bases and J gave up 5 bases; unmatched junction bases: 9. Drawing the rest from reference TRBV7-9 and TRBJ1-1, the complete variable domain is DTGVSQNPRHKITKRGQNVTFRCDPISEHNRLYWYRQTLGQGPEFLTYFQNEAQLEKSRLLSDRFSAERPKGSFSTLEIQRTEQGDSAMYLCASSVTGTGRTEAFFGQGTRLTVV.

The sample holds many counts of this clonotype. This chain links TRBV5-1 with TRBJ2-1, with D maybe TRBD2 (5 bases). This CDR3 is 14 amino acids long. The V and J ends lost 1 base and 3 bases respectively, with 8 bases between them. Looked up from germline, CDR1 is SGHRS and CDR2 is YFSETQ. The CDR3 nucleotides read TGCGCCAGCAGCTTGTCCGGGGTCTACAATGAGCAGTTCTTC. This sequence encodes CASSLSGVYNEQFF. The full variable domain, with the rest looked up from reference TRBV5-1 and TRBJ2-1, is KAGVTQTPRYLIKTRGQQVTLSCSPISGHRSVSWYQQTPGQGLQFLFEYFSETQRNKGNFPGRFSGRQFSNSRSEMNVSTLELGDSALYLCASSLSGVYNEQFFGPGTRLTVL.

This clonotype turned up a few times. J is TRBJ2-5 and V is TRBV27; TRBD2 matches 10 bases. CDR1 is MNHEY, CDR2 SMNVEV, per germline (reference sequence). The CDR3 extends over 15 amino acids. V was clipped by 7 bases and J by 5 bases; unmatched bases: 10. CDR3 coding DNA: TGTGCCAGCATGAAGCGGGGGGGCCTGATTGAGACCCAGTACTTC. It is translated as CASMKRGGLIETQYF.

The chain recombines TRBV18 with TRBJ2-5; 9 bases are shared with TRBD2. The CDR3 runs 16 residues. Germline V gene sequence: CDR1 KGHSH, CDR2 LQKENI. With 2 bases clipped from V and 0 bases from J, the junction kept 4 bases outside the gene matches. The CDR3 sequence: CASSPKSGGHQETQYF. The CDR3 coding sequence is TGTGCCAGCTCACCAAAGAGCGGGGGGCACCAAGAGACCCAGTACTTC.

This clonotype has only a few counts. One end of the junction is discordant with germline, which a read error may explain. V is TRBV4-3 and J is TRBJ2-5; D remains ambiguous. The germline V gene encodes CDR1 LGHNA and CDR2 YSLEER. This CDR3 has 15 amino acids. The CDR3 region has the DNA TGCGCCAGCAGCCCCTCCCATAACAGTCAAGAGACCCAGTGCTTC. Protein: CASSPSHNSQETQCF.

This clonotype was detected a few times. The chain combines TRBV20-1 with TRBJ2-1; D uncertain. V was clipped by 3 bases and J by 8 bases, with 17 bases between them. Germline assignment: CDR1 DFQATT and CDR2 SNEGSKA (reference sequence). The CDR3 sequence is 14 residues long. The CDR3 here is CSASDLVGNDEQFF. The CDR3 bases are TGCAGTGCTAGTGACCTAGTGGGCAATGATGAGCAGTTCTTC.

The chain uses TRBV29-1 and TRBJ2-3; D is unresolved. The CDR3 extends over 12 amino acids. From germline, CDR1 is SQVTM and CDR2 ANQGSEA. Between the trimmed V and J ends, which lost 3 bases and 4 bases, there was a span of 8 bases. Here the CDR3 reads CSVDPNADTQYF. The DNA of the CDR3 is TGCAGCGTTGACCCAAACGCAGATACGCAGTATTTT.

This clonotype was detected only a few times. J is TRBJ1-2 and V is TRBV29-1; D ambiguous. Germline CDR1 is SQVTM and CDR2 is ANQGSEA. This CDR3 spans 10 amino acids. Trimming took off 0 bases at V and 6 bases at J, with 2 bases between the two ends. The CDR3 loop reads CSVEEDGYTF. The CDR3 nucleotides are TGCAGCGTTGAAGAGGATGGCTACACCTTC.

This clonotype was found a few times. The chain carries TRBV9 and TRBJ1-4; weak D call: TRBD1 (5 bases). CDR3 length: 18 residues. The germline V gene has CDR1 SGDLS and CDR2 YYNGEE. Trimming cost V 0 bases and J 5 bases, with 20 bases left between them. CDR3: CASSVGATGRPGNEKLFF. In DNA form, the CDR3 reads TGTGCCAGCAGCGTAGGGGCTACAGGTCGACCAGGCAATGAAAAACTGTTTTTT.

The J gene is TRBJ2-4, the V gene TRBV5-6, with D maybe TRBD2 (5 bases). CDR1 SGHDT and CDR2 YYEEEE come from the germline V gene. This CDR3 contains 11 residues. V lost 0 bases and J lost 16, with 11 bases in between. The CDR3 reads CASSLGDYTYF. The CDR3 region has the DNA TGTGCCAGCAGCTTGGGAGACTACACTTACTTC.

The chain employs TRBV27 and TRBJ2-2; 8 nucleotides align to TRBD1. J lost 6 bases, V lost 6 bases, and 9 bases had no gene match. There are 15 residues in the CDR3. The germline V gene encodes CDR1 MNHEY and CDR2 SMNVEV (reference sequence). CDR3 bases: TGTGCCAGCAGCAAACTGGGACAGGTCCCCGGGGAGCTGTTTTTT. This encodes CASSKLGQVPGELFF.